The 16 T cell receptor beta chains below come from one sample, sequenced in a study of PD-1 blockade in classical Hodgkin lymphoma. Assay used: immunoSEQ multiplex PCR; TCRdb lists only in-frame clones, some missing. This table has tens of thousands of clones, 85% appearing once. Each and every patient relapsed after autologous stem cell transplantation, and patients got differing brentuximab vedotin exposure. Magnetic negative selection purified CD4+ T cells from thawed PBMCs. The specimen comprised CD4+ T cells from blood, sampled at baseline. Every receptor here comes from a human donor with classical Hodgkin lymphoma.

The chain has TRBV27 and TRBJ1-1; D possibly corresponds to TRBD1 (6 bases). Trimming pared 4 bases from V and 1 base from J, leaving 16 bases between. The CDR3 runs to 16 residues. Germline CDR1 reads MNHEY; CDR2 reads SMNVEV (reference sequence). The CDR3 DNA reads TGTGCCAGCAGTTCGGGAGGGGGGTCGTGGAACACTGAAGCTTTCTTT. Protein product: CASSSGGGSWNTEAFF.

The CDR3 is CASSIEDPWAMNTEAFF. For the CDR3, the DNA is TGTGCCAGTAGTATAGAGGACCCTTGGGCTATGAACACTGAAGCTTTCTTT. The gene calls are TRBV19 and TRBJ1-1; no clear D. The length of the CDR3 is 17 residues. The germline V and J ends were trimmed by 0 bases and 0 bases, with 14 bases remaining between them. The germline gives CDR1 LNHDA, CDR2 SQIVND (reference sequence).

J is TRBJ1-2 and V is TRBV19; D not resolved. The CDR3 is 12 residues long. Per germline, CDR1 LNHDA and CDR2 SQIVND (reference sequence). V was trimmed by 3 bases and J by 7 bases, leaving 9 bases between them. The CDR3 spells CASSIRGSGYTF. The CDR3 coding sequence is TGTGCCAGTAGTATCCGAGGGTCTGGCTACACCTTC.

The V call is TRBV7-2, the J call TRBJ2-7; 9 bases line up with TRBD2. In germline, CDR1 is SGHTA, CDR2 FQGNSA. The CDR3 extends over 14 amino acids. J lost 3 bases, V lost 5 bases, and 5 bases had no gene match. The CDR3 DNA reads TGTGCCAGCAGCGTGCGGGAGGGCCTCTACGAGCAGTACTTC. Its translation: CASSVREGLYEQYF.

This clone appeared a single time. The CDR3 here is CASKDTQYF. The CDR3, as DNA: TGTGCCAGTAAAGATACGCAGTATTTT. V and J are TRBV14 and TRBJ2-3; D remains unclear. The ends were cut back, 9 bases at V and 5 bases at J, with 3 bases in the middle. CDR3 length: 9 residues. CDR1 and CDR2 (germline): SGHDN, FVKESK.

J is TRBJ1-1 and V is TRBV4-3; tentatively, D is TRBD1 (6 bases). The CDR3 is 14 residues long. V was pared by 2 bases and J by 1 base, with 8 bases between. Looked up from germline, CDR1 is LGHNA and CDR2 is YSLEER. CDR3 residues: CASSQLQGNTEAFF. The CDR3 DNA sequence: TGCGCCAGCAGCCAATTACAGGGGAACACTGAAGCTTTCTTT.

The rearrangement links TRBV6-5 to TRBJ1-1, with 8 bases fitting TRBD1. The junction had 11 bases not matched to a gene; V was cut back by 4 bases and J by 4 bases. Germline-derived CDR1 and CDR2 are MNHEY and SVGAGI. The CDR3 has 16 residues. As DNA, the CDR3 is TGTGCCAGCAGTTCCCGGACAGGGATGAGATCCACTGAAGCTTTCTTT. The encoded protein is CASSSRTGMRSTEAFF.

The chain uses TRBV9 and TRBJ2-3; 11 bases fit TRBD1. CDR1 is SGDLS and CDR2 is YYNGEE in the germline V gene. The CDR3 extends over 16 amino acids. J lost 4 bases, V lost 4 bases, and 8 bases had no gene match. DNA of the CDR3: TGTGCCAGCAGCAAGGACAGGGGGCACCCGGCAGATACGCAGTATTTT. Its translation is CASSKDRGHPADTQYF.

Details on this clone: Other DNA sequences within the sample encode an identical CDR3. The rearrangement joins TRBV27 to TRBJ1-1; 9 bases are shared with TRBD1. V gave up 6 bases and J gave up 3 bases; unmatched junction bases: 2. Per germline, CDR1 MNHEY and CDR2 SMNVEV (reference sequence). The CDR3 has 13 residues. CDR3 in DNA: TGTGCCAGCAGCTGGACAGGGGACACTGAAGCTTTCTTT. Residues: CASSWTGDTEAFF.

The chain recombines TRBV28 with TRBJ2-2; D is possibly TRBD2 (5 bases). This CDR3 comprises 19 residues. CDR1 MDHEN and CDR2 SYDVKM come from the germline V gene. Trimming shortened V by 5 bases and J by 4 bases, and 26 bases separated the two germline ends. This CDR3 reads CASSPIYLGRPAGTGELFF. The DNA for the CDR3 is TGTGCCAGCAGTCCCATATACCTCGGGCGGCCGGCGGGCACCGGGGAGCTGTTTTTT.

In DNA, the CDR3 is TGTGCCAGCAGCGCGGGACAGGGGCGGACTGAAGCTTTCTTT. This translates into CASSAGQGRTEAFF. J is TRBJ1-1 and V is TRBV2, with 10 bases lining up with TRBD1. Germline CDR1 SNHLY, CDR2 FYNNEI. V lost 6 bases, J lost 5 bases, and 6 bases stayed unmatched. This CDR3 comprises 14 residues.

The J gene is TRBJ2-7, the V gene TRBV7-9, with TRBD2 as a possible D gene (5 bases). Trimming took off 0 bases at V and 2 bases at J, with 11 bases between the two ends. Germline CDR1 SEHNR, CDR2 FQNEAQ (reference sequence). This CDR3 has 15 residues. The CDR3 is CASSLALAGPYEQYF. The CDR3 DNA reads as TGTGCCAGCAGCTTAGCGCTGGCGGGCCCCTACGAGCAGTACTTC. Filled out from reference TRBV7-9 and TRBJ2-7, the complete variable domain reads DTGVSQNPRHKITKRGQNVTFRCDPISEHNRLYWYRQTLGQGPEFLTYFQNEAQLEKSRLLSDRFSAERPKGSFSTLEIQRTEQGDSAMYLCASSLALAGPYEQYFGPGTRLTVT.

The CDR3 protein is CASSSSGTSTYYGYTF. DNA of the CDR3: TGCGCCAGCAGCTCTTCCGGGACATCGACTTACTATGGCTACACCTTC. This chain connects TRBV5-1 to TRBJ1-2; possibly TRBD1 for D (6 bases). The CDR3 spans 16 residues. The V gene's germline CDR1 is SGHRS and CDR2 YFSETQ. V lost 3 bases and J 3 bases, leaving 18 bases between the germline ends.

The V call is TRBV14, the J call TRBJ1-1; 8 nucleotides align to TRBD1. With V trimmed by 4 bases and J by 8 bases, 12 bases remained unmatched. CDR3 length: 15 amino acids. Germline CDR1 reads SGHDN; CDR2 reads FVKESK. CDR3 protein: CASSLLGQGVREAFF. For the CDR3, the DNA is TGTGCCAGCAGCCTTCTCGGACAGGGAGTTAGGGAAGCTTTCTTT.

The CDR3 nucleotides read TGTGCCAGCAGCTCGCTCCCCGGGGTTAGCTCTGGGGCCAACGTCCTGACTTTC. Translated, it gives CASSSLPGVSSGANVLTF. This chain connects TRBV7-8 to TRBJ2-6; maybe TRBD2 (5 bases). The CDR3 runs 18 residues. Germline CDR1 reads SGHVS; CDR2 reads FQNEAQ. Trimming removed 4 bases from V and 0 bases from J, with 16 bases in between.

This chain uses TRBV28 with TRBJ1-2; D gene uncertain. This CDR3 has 17 residues. Trimming cost V 5 bases and J 8 bases, with 27 bases left between them. Germline CDR1 reads MDHEN; CDR2 reads SYDVKM. CDR3 sequence (DNA): TGTGCCAGCAGTGCCCCCTTGTTTGTCGCGAGCAGGCAGGGCTACACCTTC. Translated: CASSAPLFVASRQGYTF.